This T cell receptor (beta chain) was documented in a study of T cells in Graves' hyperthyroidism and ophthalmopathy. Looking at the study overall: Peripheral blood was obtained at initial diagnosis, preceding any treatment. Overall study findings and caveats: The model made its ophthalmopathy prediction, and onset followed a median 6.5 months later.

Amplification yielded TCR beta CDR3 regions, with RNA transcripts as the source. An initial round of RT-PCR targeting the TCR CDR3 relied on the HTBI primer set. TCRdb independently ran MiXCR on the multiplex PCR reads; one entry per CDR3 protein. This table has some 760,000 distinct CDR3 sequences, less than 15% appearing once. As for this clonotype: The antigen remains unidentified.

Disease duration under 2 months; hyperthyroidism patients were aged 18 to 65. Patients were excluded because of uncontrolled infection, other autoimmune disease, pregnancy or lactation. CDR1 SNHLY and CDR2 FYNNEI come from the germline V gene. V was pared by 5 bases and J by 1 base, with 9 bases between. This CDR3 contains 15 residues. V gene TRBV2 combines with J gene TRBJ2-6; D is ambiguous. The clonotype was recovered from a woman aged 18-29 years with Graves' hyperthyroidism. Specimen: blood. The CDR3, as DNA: TGTGCCAGCAGTCGGGCGGTTTCTGGGGCCAACGTCCTGACTTTC. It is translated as CASSRAVSGANVLTF.